This is a list of T cell receptor beta chains from one sample in a study of blood T cell repertoires in COVID-19. The repertoire was sequenced with immunoSEQ multiplex PCR; TCRdb's copy has only in-frame clones and lacks some. Of 310,000 or so clones listed, roughly 90% are singletons. Sample: peripheral blood. The receptor set was obtained from a woman in her thirties with COVID-19, enrolled during active disease. Both conserved end residues are part of each CDR3. A D gene is named only where the DNA matches it firmly. Clone size is not always given. Where it is, it says once, few, many or a class for expanded clones.

d_call	clone_size	j_call	cdr3_length	v_call	cdr3_nt	cdr3_aa
NA	few	TRBJ1-1	13	TRBV28	TGTGCCAGCAGGGACCCGAGGGACACTGAAGCTTTCTTT	CASRDPRDTEAFF
NA	NA	TRBJ2-7	13	TRBV2	TGTGCCAGCAGGGGCCTGCCGTCCTACGAGCAGTACTTC	CASRGLPSYEQYF
NA	NA	TRBJ1-5	13	TRBV6-4	TGTGCCAGCAGTGTCCAGAGCAATCAGCCCCAGCATTTT	CASSVQSNQPQHF
TRBD1	NA	TRBJ1-2	13	TRBV10-1	TGCGCCAGCCAGAGGGGACAGGGGCATGGCTACACCTTC	CASQRGQGHGYTF
NA	NA	TRBJ2-3	13	TRBV3-1/TRBV3-2	TGTGCCAGCAGCCAACGGTCCACAGATACGCAGTATTTT	CASSQRSTDTQYF
TRBD1	once	TRBJ2-1	14	TRBV5-1	TGCGCCAGCAGCCCCCGGGACAGGGGGAATGAGCAGTTCTTC	CASSPRDRGNEQFF
NA	once	TRBJ2-2	16	TRBV7-9	TGTGCCAGCAGCTTTTCAGCGGGCATTTACACCGGGGAGCTGTTTTTT	CASSFSAGIYTGELFF
NA	NA	TRBJ2-7	13	TRBV11-2	TGTGCCAGCAGCTTTGGCACTACGGGGGAGCAGTACTTC	CASSFGTTGEQYF
TRBD2	NA	TRBJ2-7	14	TRBV18	TGTGCCAGCTCGTCCGGGACTACGCCCTACGAGCAGTACTTC	CASSSGTTPYEQYF
TRBD1	NA	TRBJ1-2	15	TRBV9	TGTGCCAGCAGCGTACAGGGGGCGCCCCGGGATGGCTACACCTTC	CASSVQGAPRDGYTF
TRBD1	NA	TRBJ1-1	14	TRBV3-1/TRBV3-2	TGTGCCAGCAGCCCCCGGGACAGGGGGACTGAAGCTTTCTTT	CASSPRDRGTEAFF
TRBD2	NA	TRBJ2-7	11	TRBV20-1	TGCAGTGCGCGGGAGGCCTACGAGCAGTACTTC	CSAREAYEQYF
TRBD1	NA	TRBJ1-4	15	TRBV2	TGTGCCAGCAGCCGACAGGGAGCAACTAATGAAAAACTGTTTTTT	CASSRQGATNEKLFF
TRBD1	NA	TRBJ2-7	14	TRBV7-9	TGTGCCAGCAGCTGGGACAGGGGGACGAACGAGCAGTACTTC	CASSWDRGTNEQYF
NA	NA	TRBJ2-3	14	TRBV2	TGTGCCAGCAGTGATTCCCAAATCACAGATACGCAGTATTTT	CASSDSQITDTQYF
TRBD1	NA	TRBJ1-3	16	TRBV5-4	TGTGCCAGCAGCCGCCGACAGGGATCCTCTGGAAACACCATATATTTT	CASSRRQGSSGNTIYF
TRBD1	few	TRBJ1-2	14	TRBV30	TGTGCCTGGAGAACGGCAGGGGGCGCCTATGGCTACACCTTC	CAWRTAGGAYGYTF
NA	NA	TRBJ2-5	12	TRBV5-1	TGCGCCAGTCGCGAGGGCGGGGAGACCCAGTACTTC	CASREGGETQYF
NA	NA	TRBJ1-5	16	TRBV10-3	TGTGCCATCAGCCCCTCGCGGGGAAATAGCAATCGGCCCCAGCATTTT	CAISPSRGNSNRPQHF
NA	NA	TRBJ1-2	13	TRBV7-9	TGTGCCAGCAGCTTTGGCGTACAGGGCGGCTACACCTTC	CASSFGVQGGYTF
NA	NA	TRBJ1-2	14	TRBV6-5	TGTGCCAGCAGTTACTCCAGGCAGGCTGAGGGCTACACCTTC	CASSYSRQAEGYTF
TRBD2	NA	TRBJ2-5	14	TRBV28	TGTGCCAGCAGTCCCGGGACTAGTCAAGAGACCCAGTACTTC	CASSPGTSQETQYF
NA	once	TRBJ2-4	16	TRBV6-5	TGTGCCAGCAGTTACTCGGACAGCTTAGCCAAAAACATTCAGTACTTC	CASSYSDSLAKNIQYF
NA	NA	TRBJ2-6	13	TRBV28	TGTGCCAGCAGTCTCTCTGGGGCCAACGTCCTGACTTTC	CASSLSGANVLTF
TRBD2	NA	TRBJ2-1	15	TRBV5-4	TGTGCCAGCAGCTGGGACTACAATTCCTACAATGAGCAGTTCTTC	CASSWDYNSYNEQFF
TRBD1	once	TRBJ1-1	17	TRBV18	TGTGCCAGCTCACTTGGGGGCACCGGGACAGGAAACACTGAAGCTTTCTTT	CASSLGGTGTGNTEAFF
NA	NA	TRBJ1-1	15	TRBV7-9	TGTGCCAGCAGCTTAGGAGGGAGTACGAACACTGAAGCTTTCTTT	CASSLGGSTNTEAFF
TRBD1	once	TRBJ2-1	11	TRBV6-5	TGTGCCAGCAATCGACAGGGTGAGCAGTTCTTC	CASNRQGEQFF